The rows below give T cell receptor beta chains drawn from one sample of a study of blood T cells in healthy people across ages. TCRdb ran MiXCR on the 5' RACE reads and lists one entry per CDR3 protein. The table lists about 1,800,000 distinct CDR3 sequences, 28% of them singletons. Sample: blood. These receptor sequences come from a woman aged 25 to 39 in good health. Both conserved end residues are part of each CDR3. D genes are given only for firm matches. Size tells how often a clone was seen (once, few, many) or the class of an expanded clone, and some rows leave it out.

>NA|TRBV9|TRBJ2-3|NA
TGTGCCAGCAGCGCATTAGGGACCCCAGATACGCAGTATTTT
CASSALGTPDTQYF
>NA|TRBV9|TRBJ1-1|NA
TGTGCCAGCAGCCCCCGCGGGGGTGGGGGGAACACTGAAGCTTTCTTT
CASSPRGGGGNTEAFF
>NA|TRBV7-2|TRBJ2-3|TRBD2
TGTGCCAGCAGCTTAGCCCTGTCTAGCGGGGGGATAGATACGCGGTATTTT
CASSLALSSGGIDTRYF
>few|TRBV7-3|TRBJ2-3|NA
TGTGCCAGCAGCTTCGGGGCCGGATATACGCAGTATTTT
CASSFGAGYTQYF
>NA|TRBV9|TRBJ2-5|NA
TGTGCCAGCAGCGGAGGGACAACCTCAGGGGCCCAGTACTTC
CASSGGTTSGAQYF
>NA|TRBV4-3|TRBJ2-3|NA
TGCGCCAGCAGCCAAGAATCCGTGGCAGATACGCAGTATTTT
CASSQESVADTQYF
>few|TRBV2|TRBJ1-2|TRBD1
TGTGCCAGCAGGCCCGGGGACAGAAACTATGGCTACACCTTC
CASRPGDRNYGYTF
>NA|TRBV2|TRBJ2-5|TRBD2
TGTGCCAGTGGCCTTGGACTAGACCTAACGGGGACCCAGTACTTC
CASGLGLDLTGTQYF
>NA|TRBV20-1|TRBJ2-5|NA
TGCAGTGCTAGCCCCTCTTTACGACGGGAGACCCGGTACTTC
CSASPSLRRETRYF
>few|TRBV6-5|TRBJ1-6|NA
TGTGGCGTTGAGGGAAACTATAATTCACCCCTCCACTTT
CGVEGNYNSPLHF
>few|TRBV5-1|TRBJ2-7|TRBD2
TGCGCCAGCAGTTCCAGACCCGGGGGGAGCTCCTACGAGCAGTACTTC
CASSSRPGGSSYEQYF
>NA|TRBV6-1|TRBJ2-3|TRBD2
TGTGCCAGCAGCCGACCCCCTCTAGCGGGGGGCACAGATACGCAGTATTTT
CASSRPPLAGGTDTQYF
>many|TRBV30|TRBJ2-7|NA
TGTGCCTGGAGTGTAGGGCCCCCGGGAGAGCAGTACTTC
CAWSVGPPGEQYF
>few|TRBV7-6|TRBJ2-7|TRBD1
TGTGCCAGCAGCAACTATCCGGGACAGGCCTACGAGCAGTACTTC
CASSNYPGQAYEQYF
>once|TRBV9|TRBJ2-1|NA
TGTGCCAGCAGCGGGAGGGGGACATACAATGAGCAGTTCTTC
CASSGRGTYNEQFF
>many|TRBV7-7|TRBJ2-3|NA
TGTGCCAGTGGGGACTTTAGCACAGATACGCAGTATTTT
CASGDFSTDTQYF
>NA|TRBV28|TRBJ2-1|NA
TGTGCCAGCCGAGGCGGTGAGGAGCAGTTCTTC
CASRGGEEQFF
>few|TRBV20-1|TRBJ1-4|NA
TGCAGTGCTAAGGACGGGGGGCGAGGTGAAAAACTGTTTTTT
CSAKDGGRGEKLFF
>NA|TRBV18|TRBJ1-4|NA
TGTGCCAGCTCACCAAGTTCGGGGTTTGCGACTAATGAAAAACTGTTTTTT
CASSPSSGFATNEKLFF
>NA|TRBV12-3/TRBV12-4|TRBJ2-7|TRBD1
TGTGCCAGCAGGAAGACAGGGGGCGCATCCTACGAGCAGTACTTC
CASRKTGGASYEQYF
>NA|TRBV6-5|TRBJ2-5|NA
TGTGCCAGCAGTTACTCGGGGGGGCGGCTGGAGACCCAGTACTTC
CASSYSGGRLETQYF
>NA|TRBV4-2|TRBJ1-6|NA
TGTGCCAGCAGCCAAGGGACCGGGGGCGGATCACCCCTCCACTTT
CASSQGTGGGSPLHF
>once|TRBV24-1|TRBJ2-1|TRBD2
TGTGCCACCAACGGCGGGGGGCCGAACAATGAGCAGTTCTTC
CATNGGGPNNEQFF
>NA|TRBV25-1|TRBJ2-6|NA
TGTGCCAGCAGTGAGGCGCGCTCTGGGGCCAACGTCCGGACTTTC
CASSEARSGANVRTF